This T cell receptor (beta chain) was recorded in a study of beta chain features in type 1 diabetes. Every bit of the isolated RNA underwent reverse transcription, so sequencing read expressed TCRB transcripts. Millions of reads, on average, came from each naive, central memory and regulatory T cell sample. Profiled with immunoSEQ multiplex PCR; TCRdb holds only in-frame clones, not every one. The sample yields 200,000 to 300,000 clones, about a tenth seen once. Overall study findings and caveats: Reduced insertions and increased deletions marked VDJ junctions in type 1 diabetes patients. Shortening of TCRB CDR3s, moderate but significant, appeared in all four CD4+ subsets of Type 1 diabetes patients. For cells with high TCR expression, cDNA sequencing could yield over-representation.

This clone was seen only a few times. Antigen specificity is unknown. Isolation of CD4+ naive, central memory, regulatory and stem cell-like memory cells was achieved by sorting via CD45RO/CCR7/CD25/CD127/CD95/CD27. The CDR3 length is 17 residues. V was shortened by 3 bases and J by 7 bases, with 19 bases between the two germline ends. CDR1 and CDR2 (germline): MGHRA, YSYEKL. Source material: naive CD4+ T cells from blood. The chain has TRBV4-1 and TRBJ1-6; no firm D call. This receptor was taken from a man aged 30-40 years with type 1 diabetes. This CDR3 reads CASSHPNRRGQNSPLHF. The CDR3 DNA follows: TGCGCCAGCAGCCACCCAAACCGGCGGGGTCAAAATTCACCCCTCCACTTT.